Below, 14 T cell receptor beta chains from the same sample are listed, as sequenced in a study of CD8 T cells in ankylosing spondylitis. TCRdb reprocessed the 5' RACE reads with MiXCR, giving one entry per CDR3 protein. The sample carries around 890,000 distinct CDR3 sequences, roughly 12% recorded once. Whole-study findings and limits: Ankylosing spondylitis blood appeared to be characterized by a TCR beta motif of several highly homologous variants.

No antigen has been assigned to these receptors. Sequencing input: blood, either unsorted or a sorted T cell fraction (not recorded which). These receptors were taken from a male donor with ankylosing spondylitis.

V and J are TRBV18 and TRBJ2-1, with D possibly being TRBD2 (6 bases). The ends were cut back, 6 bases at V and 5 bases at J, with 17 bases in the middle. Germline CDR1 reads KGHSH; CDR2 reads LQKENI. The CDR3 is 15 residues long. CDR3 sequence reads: CASSITSTADNEQFF. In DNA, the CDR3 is TGTGCCAGCTCGATAACTAGCACCGCTGACAATGAGCAGTTCTTC.

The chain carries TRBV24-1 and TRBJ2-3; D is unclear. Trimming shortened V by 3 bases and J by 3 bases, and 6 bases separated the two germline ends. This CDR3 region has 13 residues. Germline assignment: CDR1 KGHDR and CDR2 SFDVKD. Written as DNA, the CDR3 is TGTGCCACCAGTGATGCAGCTACAGATACGCAGTATTTT. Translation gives CATSDAATDTQYF.

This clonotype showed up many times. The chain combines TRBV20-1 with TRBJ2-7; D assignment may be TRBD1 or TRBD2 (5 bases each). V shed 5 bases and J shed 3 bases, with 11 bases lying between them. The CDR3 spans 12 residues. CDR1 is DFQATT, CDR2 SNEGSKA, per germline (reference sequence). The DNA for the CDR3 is TGCAGTGCTCCGGGGCCCAACTACGAGCAGTACTTC. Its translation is CSAPGPNYEQYF.

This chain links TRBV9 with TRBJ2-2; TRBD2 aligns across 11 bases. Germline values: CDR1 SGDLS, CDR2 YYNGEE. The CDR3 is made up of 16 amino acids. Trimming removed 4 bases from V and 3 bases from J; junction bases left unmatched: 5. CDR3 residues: CASSLSGGAYTGELFF. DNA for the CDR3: TGTGCCAGCAGCCTTAGCGGGGGGGCGTACACCGGGGAGCTGTTTTTT.

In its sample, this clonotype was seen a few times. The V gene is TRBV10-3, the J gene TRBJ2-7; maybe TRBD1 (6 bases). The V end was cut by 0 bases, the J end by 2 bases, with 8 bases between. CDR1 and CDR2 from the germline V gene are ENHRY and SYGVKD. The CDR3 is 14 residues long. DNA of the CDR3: TGTGCCATCAGTGAGTCGGACAGACCCTACGAGCAGTACTTC. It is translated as CAISESDRPYEQYF.

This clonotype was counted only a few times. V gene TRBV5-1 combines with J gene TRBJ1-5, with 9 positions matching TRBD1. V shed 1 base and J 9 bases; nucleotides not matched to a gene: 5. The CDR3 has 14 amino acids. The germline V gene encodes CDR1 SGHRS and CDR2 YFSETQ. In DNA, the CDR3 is TGCGCCAGCAGCTTGCGGGGACAGGGTATGCCCCAGCATTTT. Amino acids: CASSLRGQGMPQHF.

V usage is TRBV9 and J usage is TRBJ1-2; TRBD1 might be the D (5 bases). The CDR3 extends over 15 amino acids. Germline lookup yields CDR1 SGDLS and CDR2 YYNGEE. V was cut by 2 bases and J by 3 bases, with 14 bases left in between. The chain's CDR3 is CASSVRLEGHYGYTF. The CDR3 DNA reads TGTGCCAGCAGCGTGAGACTGGAGGGGCACTATGGCTACACCTTC.

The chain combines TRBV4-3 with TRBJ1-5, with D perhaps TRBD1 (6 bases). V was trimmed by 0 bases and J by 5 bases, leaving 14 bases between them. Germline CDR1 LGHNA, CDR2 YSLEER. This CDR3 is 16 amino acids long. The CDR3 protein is CASSQDLAGGYQPQHF. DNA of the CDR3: TGCGCCAGCAGCCAAGATCTTGCGGGGGGCTATCAGCCCCAGCATTTT.

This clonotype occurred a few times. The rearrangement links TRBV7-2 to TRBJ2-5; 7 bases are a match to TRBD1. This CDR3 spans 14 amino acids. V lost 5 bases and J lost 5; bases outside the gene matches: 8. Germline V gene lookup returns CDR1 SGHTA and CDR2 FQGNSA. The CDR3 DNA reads TGTGCCAGCAGCCGTGACAGGGTGGAGGAGACCCAGTACTTC. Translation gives CASSRDRVEETQYF.

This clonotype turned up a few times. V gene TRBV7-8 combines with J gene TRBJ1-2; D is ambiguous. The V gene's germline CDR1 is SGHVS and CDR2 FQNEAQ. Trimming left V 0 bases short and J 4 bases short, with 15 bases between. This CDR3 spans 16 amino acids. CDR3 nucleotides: TGTGCCAGCAGCTTAGCCGGTTCGGGAGTTACCTATGGCTACACCTTC. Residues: CASSLAGSGVTYGYTF.

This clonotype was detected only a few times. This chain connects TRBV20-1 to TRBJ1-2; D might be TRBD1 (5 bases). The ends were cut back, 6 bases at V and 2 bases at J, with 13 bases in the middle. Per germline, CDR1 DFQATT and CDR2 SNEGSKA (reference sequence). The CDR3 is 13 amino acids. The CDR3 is CSARQEGNYGYTF. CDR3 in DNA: TGCAGTGCCAGACAAGAGGGGAACTATGGCTACACCTTC.

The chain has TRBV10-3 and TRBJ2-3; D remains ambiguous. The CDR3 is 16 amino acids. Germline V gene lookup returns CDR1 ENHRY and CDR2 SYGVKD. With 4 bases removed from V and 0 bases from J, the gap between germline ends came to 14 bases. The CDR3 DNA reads TGTGCCATCAGTGGGGCAGAACCTGGGAGCACAGATACGCAGTATTTT. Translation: CAISGAEPGSTDTQYF.

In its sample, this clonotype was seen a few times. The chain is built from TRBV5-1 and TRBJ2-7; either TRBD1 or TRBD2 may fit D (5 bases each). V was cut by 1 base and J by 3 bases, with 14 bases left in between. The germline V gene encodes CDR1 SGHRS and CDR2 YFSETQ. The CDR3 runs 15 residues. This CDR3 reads CASSLSGTVGYEQYF. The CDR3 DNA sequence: TGCGCCAGCAGCTTGTCCGGGACGGTCGGCTACGAGCAGTACTTC.

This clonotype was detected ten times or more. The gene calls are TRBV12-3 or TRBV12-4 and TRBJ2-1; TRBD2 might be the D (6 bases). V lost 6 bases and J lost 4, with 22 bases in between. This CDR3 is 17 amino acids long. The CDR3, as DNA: TGTGCCAGCAGCAAGCCCTCATCGACTAGACAATACAATGAGCAGTTCTTC. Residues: CASSKPSSTRQYNEQFF.